This T cell receptor (beta chain) originates from a study of Ad26.COV2.S vaccination and SARS-CoV-2 variants. Study overall: Ad26.COV2.S given intramuscularly, once or twice 56 days apart. The study, taken as a whole, reports: Substantial post-vaccination breadth of spike-specific CD8+ and CD4+ T cell responses was reported.

Points on this clone: Its target is not known.

Assay used: immunoSEQ multiplex PCR; TCRdb lists only in-frame clones, some missing. Of over 400,000 clones listed, 92% are singletons. Treatment noted: around 19 received Ad26.COV2.S at low or high dose, single or two shots; 5 received placebo; per-sample allocation not given. The investigators took samples on day 63 after the first vaccine or placebo injection. In Boston, the donor was an adult between 18-55 years of age. From germline, CDR1 is LGHNA and CDR2 YSLEER. V was cut by 4 bases and J by 4 bases, with 14 bases left in between. The CDR3 is 15 amino acids. The clonotype comes from a person between 18 and 65 years old who received the Ad26.COV2.S COVID-19 vaccine or a placebo. The V call is TRBV4-3, the J call TRBJ1-3; perhaps TRBD1 as D (5 bases). Sequences were derived from peripheral blood, sampled in a trial of Ad26.COV2.S vaccine versus placebo. Here the CDR3 reads CASSPMGGSGNTIYF. The DNA for the CDR3 is TGCGCCAGCAGCCCCATGGGGGGGTCGGGAAACACCATATATTTT.